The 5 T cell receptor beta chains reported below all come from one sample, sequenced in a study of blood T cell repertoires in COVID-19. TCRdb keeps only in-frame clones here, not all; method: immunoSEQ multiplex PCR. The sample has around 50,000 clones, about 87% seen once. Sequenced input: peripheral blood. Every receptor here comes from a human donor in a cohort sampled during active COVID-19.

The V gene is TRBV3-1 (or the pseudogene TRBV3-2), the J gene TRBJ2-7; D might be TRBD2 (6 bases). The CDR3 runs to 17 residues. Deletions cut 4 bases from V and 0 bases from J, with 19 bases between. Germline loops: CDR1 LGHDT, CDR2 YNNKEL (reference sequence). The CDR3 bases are TGTGCCAGCAGCCCCATACTAGTTAGCGGTTCCTCCTACGAGCAGTACTTC. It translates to CASSPILVSGSSYEQYF.

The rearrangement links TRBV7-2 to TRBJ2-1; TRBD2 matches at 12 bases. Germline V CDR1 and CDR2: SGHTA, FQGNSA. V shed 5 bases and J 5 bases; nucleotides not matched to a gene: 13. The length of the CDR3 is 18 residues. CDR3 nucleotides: TGTGCCAGCAGCGTACAGGGGGTCGGACTAGCGGGGAACAATGAGCAGTTCTTC. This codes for CASSVQGVGLAGNNEQFF.

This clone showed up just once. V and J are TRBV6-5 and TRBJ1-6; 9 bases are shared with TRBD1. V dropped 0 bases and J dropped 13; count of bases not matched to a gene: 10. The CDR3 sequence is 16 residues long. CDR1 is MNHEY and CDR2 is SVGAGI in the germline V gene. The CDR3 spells CASSYSRGQGVGPLHF. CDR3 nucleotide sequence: TGTGCCAGCAGTTACTCGCGGGGACAGGGCGTGGGTCCCCTCCACTTT.

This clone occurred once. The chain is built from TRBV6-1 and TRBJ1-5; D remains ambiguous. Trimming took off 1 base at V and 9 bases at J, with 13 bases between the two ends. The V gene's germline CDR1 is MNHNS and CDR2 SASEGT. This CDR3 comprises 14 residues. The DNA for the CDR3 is TGTGCCAGCAGTGAAGGGCGTCGCGGGTCGCCCCAGCATTTT. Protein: CASSEGRRGSPQHF.

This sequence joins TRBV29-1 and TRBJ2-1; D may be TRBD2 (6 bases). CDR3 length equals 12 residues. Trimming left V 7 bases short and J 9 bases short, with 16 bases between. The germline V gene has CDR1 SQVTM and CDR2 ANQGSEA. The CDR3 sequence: CSARRAGFEQFF. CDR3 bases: TGCAGCGCCCGGAGGGCCGGCTTTGAGCAGTTCTTC.